This T cell receptor beta chain was profiled in a study of cytomegalovirus exposure and HLA in healthy donors. Primers: 60 Vbeta forward and 13 Jbeta reverse. Assay used: immunoSEQ multiplex PCR; TCRdb lists only in-frame clones, some missing. The repertoire consists of some 80,000 clones, with roughly 74% occurring once and the leading ten covering 3% to 3.5%. Comments on this clone: As yet, its antigen is unknown.

Points from the study as a whole: Confirmation in vitro established that a few CMV-associated chains were specific for CMV antigens. Reportedly, fewer N-insertions than the roughly 700-donor mean appeared in an Asian-associated ancestry cluster in a later analysis.

Donors were ostensibly healthy at sampling, although undocumented immune exposures were probable. The specimen was PBMCs. The TCR sequence derives from a man between 40 and 49 years old in good health and CMV-seronegative.

CDR3 loop: CASSLTDRKTQYF. For the CDR3, the DNA is TGTGCCAGCAGCTTAACGGACAGAAAGACCCAGTACTTC. J is TRBJ2-5 and V is TRBV7-9, with a possible D match to TRBD1 (6 bases). The CDR3 spans 13 residues. Between the trimmed V and J ends, which lost 2 bases and 6 bases, there was a span of 10 bases. The germline V gene has CDR1 SEHNR and CDR2 FQNEAQ (reference sequence).